One and the same sample provided the 23 T cell receptor beta chains below, sequenced in a study of blood T cell repertoires in COVID-19. Using immunoSEQ multiplex PCR, the repertoire was profiled, and TCRdb retains in-frame clones only, with some absent. The sample consists of 150,000 to 200,000 clones, roughly 89% of them appearing once. The sequencing sample was made of peripheral blood. Every receptor here comes from a woman aged 60-70 years who had recovered from COVID-19.

The chain has TRBV7-2 and TRBJ1-2, with 9 bases aligning to TRBD1. The CDR3 is 13 residues long. Losses at the gene ends were 5 bases for V and 8 bases for J; bases not matched to a gene: 6. Germline V lookup: CDR1 SGHTA, CDR2 FQGNSA. Here the CDR3 reads CASSETGGRGYTF. CDR3 DNA sequence: TGTGCCAGCAGCGAAACAGGGGGCCGGGGCTACACCTTC.

The J gene is TRBJ2-3, the V gene TRBV5-1; 16 nucleotides align to TRBD2. The CDR3 totals 22 residues. The trim removed 4 bases at V and 1 base at J, leaving 18 bases unmatched. CDR1 SGHRS and CDR2 YFSETQ come from the germline V gene. The CDR3 DNA sequence: TGCGCCAGCAGCACGGGACTAGCGGGGGGGCCTAGAACGGCTCCTGGCACAGATACGCAGTATTTT. Amino acid sequence: CASSTGLAGGPRTAPGTDTQYF.

The chain is built from TRBV9 and TRBJ1-5, with 9 bases fitting TRBD1. This CDR3 has 17 amino acids. Per germline, CDR1 SGDLS and CDR2 YYNGEE. V shed 4 bases, J shed 7 bases, and the junction held 15 bases outside the gene matches. The CDR3 bases are TGTGCCAGCAGCCCCCGTCAGGAAGGGGACAGGGACCAGCCCCAGCATTTT. The encoded protein is CASSPRQEGDRDQPQHF.

The rearrangement uses TRBV15 and TRBJ2-4, with 8 nucleotides matching TRBD1. This CDR3 comprises 18 residues. Germline trimming cut 0 bases from V and 3 bases from J; bases unmatched to any gene: 10. Germline CDR1 is LNHNV and CDR2 is YYDKDF (reference sequence). The CDR3 nucleotides are TGTGCCACCAGCAGAGAACTAGGACAGGGAGTAAGCAAAAACATTCAGTACTTC. Translation gives CATSRELGQGVSKNIQYF.

The chain uses TRBV28 and TRBJ1-1, with D tentatively TRBD1 (6 bases). CDR3 size: 13 residues. V dropped 2 bases and J dropped 11 bases, with 15 bases sitting between them. Germline assignment: CDR1 MDHEN and CDR2 SYDVKM. The CDR3 reads CASSLRGGRGAFF. In DNA form, the CDR3 reads TGTGCCAGCAGTTTAAGAGGGGGAAGAGGGGCTTTCTTT.

V is TRBV9 and J is TRBJ2-7; 10 nucleotides match TRBD1. V dropped 4 bases and J dropped 7; count of bases not matched to a gene: 8. The CDR3 consists of 14 residues. CDR1 and CDR2 from the germline V gene are SGDLS and YYNGEE. The CDR3 sequence is CASSPWGQGSEQYF. CDR3 bases: TGTGCCAGCAGCCCCTGGGGACAGGGGAGTGAGCAGTACTTC.

This rearrangement joins TRBV28 to TRBJ1-2; 10 bases align to TRBD1. Trimming at V came to 3 bases and at J to 8 bases, leaving 6 bases not matched to a gene. CDR3 length equals 14 residues. In germline, CDR1 is MDHEN, CDR2 SYDVKM. The chain's CDR3 is CASSLTGGWGGYTF. As DNA, the CDR3 is TGTGCCAGCAGTTTGACAGGGGGCTGGGGGGGCTACACCTTC.

The chain is built from TRBV15 and TRBJ2-3; 9 positions match TRBD2. Germline V lookup: CDR1 LNHNV, CDR2 YYDKDF (reference sequence). Losses at the gene ends were 0 bases for V and 3 bases for J; bases not matched to a gene: 10. The CDR3 contains 18 residues. The CDR3 DNA follows: TGTGCCACCAGCAGAGATGTTTTTGCGGGGGGGAAGACAGATACGCAGTATTTT. It is translated as CATSRDVFAGGKTDTQYF.

This chain connects TRBV3-1 (or the pseudogene TRBV3-2) to TRBJ1-1; 10 positions match TRBD1. The trim removed 1 base at V and 6 bases at J, leaving 8 bases unmatched. Germline V gives CDR1 LGHDT, CDR2 YNNKEL (reference sequence). The CDR3 runs to 16 residues. The CDR3 DNA reads TGTGCCAGCAGCCAAGTTAGTATGACAGGGGGCCCTGAAGCTTTCTTT. This codes for CASSQVSMTGGPEAFF.

This clone was counted between two and nine times. Written as DNA, the CDR3 is TGTGCCAGCTGCCCCCGGGGGGCCAACGTCCTGACTTTC. Translated, it gives CASCPRGANVLTF. The chain joins TRBV19 to TRBJ2-6; D is unresolved. The V end lost 9 bases, the J end lost 4 bases, and 10 bases lay between the germline ends. The CDR3 extends over 13 amino acids. Looked up from germline, CDR1 is LNHDA and CDR2 is SQIVND (reference sequence).

The gene calls are TRBV24-1 and TRBJ2-5, with 11 bases fitting TRBD1. The CDR3 has 16 amino acids. From germline, CDR1 is KGHDR and CDR2 SFDVKD. The V and J ends lost 1 base and 5 bases, in that order; junction bases with no gene match: 5. In DNA form, the CDR3 reads TGTGCCACCAGTGATTTTAGGACAGGGGGCGATGAGACCCAGTACTTC. Its protein is CATSDFRTGGDETQYF.

The chain is built from TRBV10-3 and TRBJ1-1; tentative D call: TRBD1 (5 bases). CDR3 length: 15 amino acids. Looked up from germline, CDR1 is ENHRY and CDR2 is SYGVKD. V lost 0 bases and J lost 0, with 8 bases in between. DNA for the CDR3: TGTGCCATCAGTGAGTCGGGGCAGATGAACACTGAAGCTTTCTTT. Translation: CAISESGQMNTEAFF.

The chain combines TRBV7-3 with TRBJ2-7; no definite D call. Germline values: CDR1 SGHTA, CDR2 FQGTGA. V gave up 2 bases and J gave up 8 bases, with 13 bases separating them. There are 13 residues in the CDR3. The CDR3 sequence is CASSLSVRSKQYF. DNA for the CDR3: TGTGCCAGCAGCTTATCGGTCAGGTCCAAGCAGTACTTC.

V gene TRBV6-2 or TRBV6-3 combines with J gene TRBJ1-3; D call uncertain. Between the trimmed V and J ends, which lost 6 bases and 3 bases, there was a span of 15 bases. CDR1 is MNHEY and CDR2 is SVGEGT in the germline V gene. The CDR3 length is 15 residues. DNA for the CDR3: TGTGCCAGCAGCCTCTCGCGGGCGCGTGGAAACACCATATATTTT. Amino acids: CASSLSRARGNTIYF.

This chain uses TRBV14 with TRBJ2-7; 7 bases fit TRBD2. The germline gives CDR1 SGHDN, CDR2 FVKESK. CDR3 length equals 15 residues. With 2 bases clipped from V and 3 bases from J, the junction kept 7 bases outside the gene matches. CDR3: CASSQQKRGDYEQYF. The DNA of the CDR3 is TGTGCCAGCAGCCAACAAAAGCGGGGAGACTACGAGCAGTACTTC. The variable domain in full, completed from reference TRBV14 and TRBJ2-7, reads EAGVTQFPSHSVIEKGQTVTLRCDPISGHDNLYWYRRVMGKEIKFLLHFVKESKQDESGMPNNRFLAERTGGTYSTLKVQPAELEDSGVYFCASSQQKRGDYEQYFGPGTRLTVT.

The chain combines TRBV19 with TRBJ1-5; 8 bases match TRBD1. Per the germline V gene, CDR1 is LNHDA and CDR2 is SQIVND (reference sequence). This CDR3 contains 15 residues. Trimming took 5 bases from V and 1 from J; bases not matched to a gene: 4. Here the CDR3 DNA reads TGTGCCAGTAGTTCTCAGGGGGCAAGCAATCAGCCCCAGCATTTT. Its protein product is CASSSQGASNQPQHF.

The V and J genes are TRBV10-3 and TRBJ1-1; possible D gene TRBD1, 5 bases. V was clipped by 10 bases and J by 0 bases, with 9 bases between them. This CDR3 region has 12 residues. The V gene's germline CDR1 is ENHRY and CDR2 SYGVKD. CDR3 residues: CATRGLNTEAFF. DNA of the CDR3: TGTGCCACGCGGGGCTTGAACACTGAAGCTTTCTTT.

The chain links TRBV27 to TRBJ1-2; 8 bases are a match to TRBD1. CDR1 is MNHEY and CDR2 is SMNVEV in the germline V gene (reference sequence). The CDR3 consists of 16 residues. V lost 6 bases and J lost 5; bases outside the gene matches: 14. CDR3 nucleotides: TGTGCCAGCAGCTACAAAGGACAGGGAGGTTGGTATGGCTACACCTTC. Translating it yields CASSYKGQGGWYGYTF.

This chain connects TRBV2 to TRBJ1-6; 10 nucleotides line up with TRBD1. The CDR3 sequence is 14 residues long. Losses at the gene ends were 6 bases for V and 7 bases for J; bases not matched to a gene: 3. Germline V CDR1 and CDR2: SNHLY, FYNNEI. CDR3: CASRGTGENSPLHF. The CDR3 coding sequence is TGTGCCAGCAGGGGGACAGGGGAAAATTCACCCCTCCACTTT.

The chain uses TRBV11-3 and TRBJ1-2; no definite D call. Germline V gene sequence: CDR1 SGHNT, CDR2 YENEEA. The CDR3 length is 14 residues. With 0 bases removed from V and 7 bases from J, the gap between germline ends came to 12 bases. CDR3 loop: CASSLDAGGGGYTF. CDR3 nucleotides: TGTGCCAGCAGCTTAGATGCAGGTGGTGGTGGCTACACCTTC.

The V and J genes are TRBV29-1 and TRBJ2-6; D may be TRBD1 (6 bases). With 6 bases removed from V and 0 bases from J, the gap between germline ends came to 12 bases. Germline-derived CDR1 and CDR2 are SQVTM and ANQGSEA. This CDR3 contains 15 residues. The CDR3 nucleotides read TGCAGCGTCGCGGACAGCGACTCTGGGGCCAACGTCCTGACTTTC. Translated: CSVADSDSGANVLTF.

The genes are TRBV5-6 and TRBJ1-2, with D possibly TRBD1 on 5 matching bases. This CDR3 has 15 amino acids. Germline-derived CDR1 and CDR2 are SGHDT and YYEEEE. Trimming shortened V by 3 bases and J by 2 bases, and 14 bases separated the two germline ends. CDR3 in amino acids: CASSSLVGGNYGYTF. Written as DNA, the CDR3 is TGTGCCAGCAGCTCCCTCGTGGGGGGGAACTATGGCTACACCTTC.

This clone showed up just a few times. The rearrangement joins TRBV4-3 to TRBJ1-4; 9 nucleotides agree with TRBD1. In germline, CDR1 is LGHNA, CDR2 YSLEER. Trimming at V came to 2 bases and at J to 7 bases, leaving 5 bases not matched to a gene. The CDR3 spans 15 residues. Here the CDR3 reads CASSQSNRGLEKLFF. DNA for the CDR3: TGCGCCAGCAGCCAATCTAACAGGGGGCTTGAAAAACTGTTTTTT.